Listed below are T cell receptor beta chains from one sample, sequenced in a study of response to subunit inactivated influenza vaccine. MiXCR, run by TCRdb on the RT-PCR reads, gives a single entry per CDR3 protein. Of about 520,000 distinct CDR3 sequences listed, around 7.9% are singletons. The sample was PBMCs from blood, taken about 23 months after vaccination. Receptors originate from a man between 50 and 75 years old who received an inactivated influenza vaccine. CDR3s include the opening cysteine and the closing phenylalanine or tryptophan. A D gene is named only where the DNA matches it firmly. Only some rows state a clone size, as once, few, many or a class for expanded clones.

>TRBJ2-3|TRBV27|-|-
TGTGCCAGCAGTCGGACTACGTCCACAGATACGCAGTATTTT
CASSRTTSTDTQYF
>TRBJ2-2|TRBV7-2|few|TRBD1
TGTGCCAGCAGCGACCCGGGACAGGCTTTCTCCGGGGAGCTGTTTTTT
CASSDPGQAFSGELFF
>TRBJ1-2|TRBV12-3/TRBV12-4|-|-
TGTGCCAGCAGTTTAGCTGGACTTTACCGCTATGGCTACACCTTC
CASSLAGLYRYGYTF
>TRBJ2-4|TRBV6-1|few|-
TGTGCCAGCAGCCCCCCGGGGAGAGACATTCAGTACTTC
CASSPPGRDIQYF
>TRBJ2-4|TRBV29-1|many|-
TGCAGCGTTGAAGGTCGGGGCGTGGGGGACATTCAGTACTTC
CSVEGRGVGDIQYF
>TRBJ2-7|TRBV6-1|many|-
TGTGCCAGCAGTAGGACAGTAAGTAGGTCCTACGAGCAGTACTTC
CASSRTVSRSYEQYF
>TRBJ2-3|TRBV27|-|-
TGTGCCAGCAGGTCGGTGCCCGGAGGGTCGCGGGATACGCAGTATTTT
CASRSVPGGSRDTQYF
>TRBJ2-3|TRBV5-1|-|TRBD1
TGCGCCAGCAGCGTCCGGGACAGGACAACAGATACGCAGTATTTT
CASSVRDRTTDTQYF
>TRBJ1-6|TRBV11-3|few|TRBD1
TGTGCCAGCAGCGATCCCGGGACAGGGTCCTTCTATAATTCACCCCTCCACTTT
CASSDPGTGSFYNSPLHF
>TRBJ1-1|TRBV20-1|few|TRBD1
TGCAGTTCCTTCAGGGGGATGGGCACTGAAGCTTTCTTT
CSSFRGMGTEAFF
>TRBJ2-5|TRBV7-2|many|-
TGTGCCAGCAGCTTAGATGGTCCCGGGGGGACCCAGTACTTC
CASSLDGPGGTQYF
>TRBJ2-1|TRBV5-5|few|TRBD1
TGTGCCAGCAGCTTGGTAGGACAGGGTGTTGGCAATGAGCAGTTCTTC
CASSLVGQGVGNEQFF
>TRBJ2-5|TRBV12-3/TRBV12-4|many|TRBD1
TGTGCCAGCAGCCCTGACAGGGAAGAGACCCAGTACTTC
CASSPDREETQYF
>TRBJ2-5|TRBV5-1|few|-
TGCGCCAGCAGCTTGATCGGCGTCGTCCAAGAGACCCAGTACTTC
CASSLIGVVQETQYF
>TRBJ1-2|TRBV20-1|many|-
TGCAGTGCTAGTGAACAGTCGGACTATGGCTACACCTTC
CSASEQSDYGYTF
>TRBJ1-5|TRBV2|many|-
TGTGCCAGCAGAGCAGGGCGAATGGATCAGCCCCAGCATTTT
CASRAGRMDQPQHF
>TRBJ2-7|TRBV3-1|-|-
TGTGCCAGCAGCCAAGAGGAACGCCGGAGGGAGCAGTACTTC
CASSQEERRREQYF
>TRBJ1-1|TRBV2|-|TRBD1
TGTGCCAGCAGCGGGGACAGAGGCCCTGAAGCTTTCTTT
CASSGDRGPEAFF
>TRBJ2-3|TRBV20-1|few|TRBD1
TGCAGTGCTAGAGCACCGGGACAGGGGATTTATACGCAGTATTTT
CSARAPGQGIYTQYF
>TRBJ2-7|TRBV5-1|many|-
TGTGCCAGCAGCTTAGATATCTCCTACGAGCAGTACTTC
CASSLDISYEQYF
>TRBJ2-3|TRBV7-8|few|TRBD2
TGTGCCAGCAGCTTGTCTAGCGGGAGGAGCACAGATACGCAGTATTTT
CASSLSSGRSTDTQYF
>TRBJ1-2|TRBV2|-|-
TGTGCCAGCAGTGAACGCTGGGAGGGGGGCGGCTACACCTTC
CASSERWEGGGYTF
>TRBJ2-7|TRBV6-2/TRBV6-3|-|TRBD1
TGTGCCAGCAGTTACCCGCTAAACGCAGGGGGCATGACCTACGAGCAGTACTTC
CASSYPLNAGGMTYEQYF
>TRBJ1-1|TRBV5-1|-|-
TGCGCCAGCAGCACGAATCAGGTGAACACTGAAGCTTTCTTT
CASSTNQVNTEAFF
>TRBJ2-7|TRBV7-9|-|-
TGTGCCAGCGGAGGGGGGGCCGAGCAGTACTTC
CASGGGAEQYF
>TRBJ2-3|TRBV5-1|few|-
TGCGCCAGCGATAGGGGAGGAAGCACAGATACGCAGTATTTT
CASDRGGSTDTQYF
>TRBJ2-7|TRBV11-2|few|-
TGTACCAGCACCGAAAGGACAGCCCTTAACTACGAGCAGTACTTC
CTSTERTALNYEQYF
>TRBJ1-1|TRBV10-3|-|TRBD1
TGTGCCATCAGCGCCGGGACAGGGGGCTTTGACACTGAAGCTTTCTTT
CAISAGTGGFDTEAFF
>TRBJ2-2|TRBV7-2|many|TRBD1
TGTGCCAGCAGCTCGAGGACAGGGGCAGACGGGGAGCTGTTTTTT
CASSSRTGADGELFF
>TRBJ2-5|TRBV20-1|many|TRBD2
TGCAGTGCTAGAACACTAGCGGGAGGGGCGACCCAGTACTTC
CSARTLAGGATQYF
>TRBJ2-5|TRBV12-3/TRBV12-4|many|TRBD1
TGTGCCAGCAGCCTGGGACAGGCGACGTTTGAGGCCCAGTACTTC
CASSLGQATFEAQYF
>TRBJ2-2|TRBV6-1|many|TRBD2
TGTGCCAATCTAGCGGATAACACCGGGGAGCTGTTTTTT
CANLADNTGELFF
>TRBJ2-2|TRBV15|many|-
TGTGCCACCGTTCCCGGGGGGCACGTAAACACCGGGGAGCTGTTTTTT
CATVPGGHVNTGELFF
>TRBJ1-3|TRBV19|few|-
TGTGCCAGTAACGACCTGGCCGGAAACACCATATATTTT
CASNDLAGNTIYF
>TRBJ2-7|TRBV4-2|few|TRBD1
TGTGCCAGCAGCCAGGATGACCAGGGGGCGACGGGTAGCGAGCAGTACTTC
CASSQDDQGATGSEQYF
>TRBJ1-3|TRBV15|-|-
TGTGCCACCAGCAGAGATAGTACCTTTACTGGAAACACCATATATTTT
CATSRDSTFTGNTIYF
>TRBJ2-7|TRBV21-1|many|-
TGTGCCAGCAGCGGAGGACCCGGGACTAGCGGAAGTTCCTACGAGCAGTACTTC
CASSGGPGTSGSSYEQYF
>TRBJ2-1|TRBV7-2|many|-
TGTGCCAGCAGCTTGGGCAGGGGCTCCTACAATGAGCAGTTCTTC
CASSLGRGSYNEQFF
>TRBJ1-1|TRBV6-1|few|TRBD1
TGTGCCAGCAGACAGGGGCCCCTCACTGAAGCTTTCTTT
CASRQGPLTEAFF
>TRBJ2-7|TRBV7-2|few|TRBD2
TGTGCCAGCAGCTTGCGGGCGGGAGCGGGGGGTCCTGTCCTTTCCTACGAGCAGTACTTC
CASSLRAGAGGPVLSYEQYF
>TRBJ2-7|TRBV19|-|-
TGTGTCAGTAGTGGGACATGGGACGAGCAGTACTTC
CVSSGTWDEQYF
>TRBJ2-1|TRBV20-1|few|TRBD2
TGCAGTGCTACGCGGTGGGCGGGGGGGTCTAAGGATATTGAGCAGTTCTTC
CSATRWAGGSKDIEQFF
>TRBJ1-2|TRBV7-2|few|-
TGTGCCAGCAGCTTACGACGTCCTCCCGGAGACGGGGGCTACACCTTC
CASSLRRPPGDGGYTF
>TRBJ2-7|TRBV5-1|-|TRBD2
TGCGCCAGCAGCCTAACGGGACTAGCGAACTACGAGCAGTACTTC
CASSLTGLANYEQYF
>TRBJ2-2|TRBV7-8|-|TRBD2
TGTGCCAGCAGCCAGCTGGTGGGAGGGGAGTCCGGGGAGCTGTTTTTT
CASSQLVGGESGELFF
>TRBJ2-2|TRBV15|few|-
TGTGCCACCAGCGTCAGGACAGCGAACACCGGGGAGCTGTTTTTT
CATSVRTANTGELFF
>TRBJ2-1|TRBV28|-|TRBD2
TGTGCCAGCAGTTTAGGCGGGGGTGGGAATGAGCAGTTCTTC
CASSLGGGGNEQFF
>TRBJ1-1|TRBV28|few|-
TGTGCCAGCAGTTCACTTGACAGGCAATTGAACACTGAAGCTTTCTTT
CASSSLDRQLNTEAFF
>TRBJ1-1|TRBV5-1|-|-
TGCGCCAGCAGCCACGGACAGAGACTGAACACTGAAGCTTTCTTT
CASSHGQRLNTEAFF
>TRBJ1-5|TRBV20-1|many|-
TGCAGTGCTAGGTACTTGGGCAATCAGCCCCAGCATTTT
CSARYLGNQPQHF
>TRBJ2-7|TRBV28|many|-
TGTGCCAGCACCAGGTGGAGGTCGAGCTCCTACGAGCAGTACTTC
CASTRWRSSSYEQYF
>TRBJ1-1|TRBV4-2|few|TRBD1
TGTGCCAGCAGCCAAGAGGTTGGGGACAGGGGGGGGAAGACTGAAGCTTTCTTT
CASSQEVGDRGGKTEAFF
>TRBJ2-2|TRBV7-2|-|-
TGTGCCAGCAGCTTAGCCTCGACGTCACCCGGGGAGCTGTTTTTT
CASSLASTSPGELFF
>TRBJ2-1|TRBV12-3/TRBV12-4|-|-
TGTGCCAGCAGTTTCGACAGAACCTCCTACAATGAGCAGTTCTTC
CASSFDRTSYNEQFF